This record concerns one T cell receptor (beta chain) sequence. The antigen remains unidentified. In germline, CDR1 is LNHNV, CDR2 YYDKDF (reference sequence). J lost 6 bases, V lost 0 bases, and 4 bases had no gene match. The CDR3 runs to 16 residues. This specimen belongs to a study of cytomegalovirus exposure and HLA in healthy donors. Whole-study results and caveats: Diagnosis of cytomegalovirus status made by the classifier reportedly showed high specificity and sensitivity. When presence/absence was analysed, sequencing depth was taken to be roughly uniform across donors. Versus the approximately 700-donor mean, an Asian-associated ancestry cluster reportedly showed fewer N-insertions in a later analysis.

Primers: 60 Vbeta forward and 13 Jbeta reverse. The table came from immunoSEQ multiplex PCR; TCRdb's copy has only in-frame clones and leaves some out. The data contain about 190,000 clones, approximately 85% of them singletons. The chain has TRBV15 and TRBJ2-2; TRBD1 agrees at 10 bases. The TCR was taken from a man between 18 and 35 years old in good health and CMV-seronegative. Sequencing input: PBMCs. The CDR3 DNA is TGTGCCACCAGCAGAGAACGACAGGGGGCGTCCGGGGAGCTGTTTTTT. Translated: CATSRERQGASGELFF.